This T cell receptor beta chain was documented in a study of shared clonotypes between healthy human individuals. Study-wide points: Sequencing of the sorted subsets was shown by rarefaction to be incomplete despite large depth.

The CDR3 sequence is 13 residues long. The V and J ends lost 4 bases and 5 bases, in that order; junction bases with no gene match: 3. Germline V lookup: CDR1 SGHTA, CDR2 FQGNSA. Deep was the level at which the assay was run. Authors' data handling: Filtering was not the same, since immunoSEQ gave junction-only sequences without quality scores. The data were produced by immunoSEQ multiplex PCR, yet TCRdb's version contains in-frame clones alone and is incomplete. That table supplies the V and J calls and clone size; D and trimming were determined from the DNA. The data hold roughly 2,300,000 clones, with about nine tenths observed a single time. Remarks on this clone: Its target is unknown.

Splitting of CD4+ cells produced CD45RA+ naive and CD45RA-negative memory subsets. Sample: naive CD4+ T cells from PBMCs. Noted subset: CD45RA+ positively selected. The chain has TRBV7-2 and TRBJ2-5; 8 positions match TRBD1. The source of this sequence is a man in his late teens or twenties in good health. Some clones in this sample may be carry-over from other donors' samples. Here the CDR3 reads CASSYYRGETQYF. Here the CDR3 DNA reads TGTGCCAGCAGCTACTACAGGGGGGAGACCCAGTACTTC.